This T cell receptor (beta chain) was profiled in a study of vaccination effects on CD4 cells after COVID-19. Whole-study findings and limits: Cross-reactivity with common cold coronaviruses was shown by only 1 of 255 vaccine-induced clones in healthy vaccinees. Pronounced clonal contraction occurred in clones induced by infection and by vaccine late after vaccination.

Comment on this clone: Its specificity is unknown.

Using viral peptide pools, the ViraFEST assay grew out antigen-specific CD4+ T cells prior to sequencing. Isolating CD4+ T cells followed approximately 11 days of culture. The participants, recipients of two vaccine doses, got either BNT162b2 or mRNA-1273. IL-2 medium was substituted for half the medium on days 3 and 7. This CDR3 has 15 residues. The V and J ends lost 0 bases and 6 bases respectively, with 12 bases between them. The germline CDR1 and CDR2 sequences are KGHSH and LQKENI. Only in-frame clones appear in the TCRdb table, and some are missing; sequencing was by immunoSEQ multiplex PCR. Among 30,000 or so clones listed, 55% to 75% were seen once.

The sequence derives from a human donor who received a COVID-19 vaccine. This chain joins TRBV18 and TRBJ1-3, with a possible D match to TRBD1 (6 bases). The specimen was CD4+ T cells from PBMCs cultured with HCoV-NL63 spike peptides, collected after COVID-19 vaccination. CDR3 in amino acids: CASSPPSQGENTIYF. CDR3 coding DNA: TGTGCCAGCTCACCACCGTCACAGGGCGAAAACACCATATATTTT.